One sample yielded the 4 T cell receptor beta chains listed below, sequenced in a study of blood T cells in healthy people across ages. With a J-beta primer mix and a sample-barcoded 5' primer, a second PCR ran about 6 to 11 cycles. TCRdb used MiXCR to reprocess the 5' RACE reads, holding one entry per CDR3 protein. This table holds 700,000 to 850,000 distinct CDR3 sequences, roughly 35% found once. The sample taken for sequencing was blood. Receptor source: a man younger than 35 in good health.

This clonotype was seen a handful of times. V and J are TRBV2 and TRBJ1-5, with a possible D match to TRBD1 (5 bases). Germline V gene data show CDR1 as SNHLY and CDR2 as FYNNEI. The CDR3 contains 14 residues. Trimming took 7 bases from V and 7 from J, leaving 17 bases between them. The CDR3 nucleotides are TGTGCCAGCAACTCAGGGATGTTGGGCCAGCCCCAGCATTTT. Protein: CASNSGMLGQPQHF.

This clonotype came up a few times. This chain connects TRBV4-1 to TRBJ2-1; D ambiguous. V was cut by 3 bases and J by 0 bases, with 9 bases left in between. Germline-derived CDR1 and CDR2 are MGHRA and YSYEKL. This CDR3 has 15 residues. The CDR3 is CASSQTGHSYNEQFF. CDR3 nucleotides: TGCGCCAGCAGCCAGACGGGCCACTCCTACAATGAGCAGTTCTTC.

There are many counts of this clonotype. This chain links TRBV20-1 with TRBJ1-6; D is possibly TRBD1 (5 bases). Trimming took 3 bases from V and 5 from J, leaving 14 bases between them. The CDR3 consists of 15 residues. Germline assignment: CDR1 DFQATT and CDR2 SNEGSKA (reference sequence). The CDR3 sequence: CSASPTGANNSPLHF. The CDR3 nucleotides read TGCAGTGCTAGCCCTACAGGAGCCAATAATTCACCCCTCCACTTT.

About this clonotype: A much larger clonotype is one base distant, so this may be a read error. The chain couples TRBV7-2 to TRBJ2-1; 10 bases are shared with TRBD2. The J call may be faulty, since TRBJ2-7 better matches the DNA end. The CDR3 consists of 15 residues. Germline V gives CDR1 SGHTA, CDR2 FQGNSA. DNA of the CDR3: TGTGCCAGCAGCTTACAGGCTAGCGGGGGTCATGAGCAGTACTTC. Translated, it gives CASSLQASGGHEQYF.